This entry lists 32 T cell receptor beta chains sequenced from one sample in a study of graft-versus-host responses after intestinal transplantation. Using immunoSEQ multiplex PCR, the repertoire was profiled, and TCRdb retains in-frame clones only, with some absent. The sample holds roughly 99,000 clones; about 84% are singletons and the top ten take 1.4%. This sample comprised PBMCs, obtained 255 days after intestinal transplant. The receptors originated from a human patient who received an intestinal transplant, so some T cells may come from the graft donor.

The chain joins TRBV5-5 to TRBJ2-7; the match to TRBD1 covers 7 bases. CDR1 SGHKS and CDR2 YYEKEE come from the germline V gene (reference sequence). Trimming cost V 6 bases and J 3 bases; bases outside gene matches: 15. This CDR3 spans 16 amino acids. The CDR3 region has the DNA TGTGCCAGCACCAAACAGGGGAATAAGCCTTACTACGAGCAGTACTTC. Its protein is CASTKQGNKPYYEQYF.

The chain is built from TRBV2 and TRBJ2-1; tentatively, D is TRBD2 (5 bases). Looked up from germline, CDR1 is SNHLY and CDR2 is FYNNEI. V lost 2 bases to trimming and J lost 2 bases, with 16 bases between them. The CDR3 runs 17 residues. CDR3 nucleotides: TGTGCCAGCAGTGAACCCCCCAAGCGGAGGCCCTACAATGAGCAGTTCTTC. It yields the protein CASSEPPKRRPYNEQFF.

This clone has only a few counts. The rearrangement links TRBV18 to TRBJ1-1, with D possibly TRBD1 on 5 matching bases. The CDR3 spans 16 residues. Trimming pared 3 bases from V and 0 bases from J, leaving 14 bases between. Germline V gene data show CDR1 as KGHSH and CDR2 as LQKENI. Here the CDR3 reads CASSPVEGLMNTEAFF. The CDR3 DNA follows: TGTGCCAGCTCACCCGTCGAGGGGCTAATGAACACTGAAGCTTTCTTT.

This chain joins TRBV6-5 and TRBJ1-2, with 9 nucleotides matching TRBD1. This CDR3 region has 13 residues. Unmatched junction bases numbered 11, after V lost 10 bases and J lost 8 bases. Germline CDR1 reads MNHEY; CDR2 reads SVGAGI. The CDR3 nucleotides read TGTGCCACCAGACGGACAGGGGTTGGGGGCTACACCTTC. It is translated as CATRRTGVGGYTF.

The genes are TRBV28 and TRBJ1-4; TRBD1 is a possible D gene (6 bases). Germline V gives CDR1 MDHEN, CDR2 SYDVKM. Trimming left V 5 bases short and J 3 bases short, with 19 bases between. The CDR3 covers 17 residues. CDR3 sequence: CASSIGGGRRSNEKLFF. The CDR3 nucleotides are TGTGCCAGCAGTATTGGCGGGGGGCGCCGGTCTAATGAAAAACTGTTTTTT.

The chain uses TRBV7-9 and TRBJ1-3; D call uncertain. The CDR3 sequence is 14 residues long. Germline CDR1 reads SEHNR; CDR2 reads FQNEAQ (reference sequence). Trimming pared 8 bases from V and 0 bases from J, leaving 11 bases between. The CDR3 nucleotides read TGTGCCAGCCCCCTCCCTAACTCTGGAAACACCATATATTTT. Amino acid sequence: CASPLPNSGNTIYF.

This chain connects TRBV4-1 to TRBJ2-1, with D tentatively TRBD1 or TRBD2 (5 bases each). The germline V gene encodes CDR1 MGHRA and CDR2 YSYEKL. V was cut by 0 bases and J by 10 bases, with 16 bases left in between. The CDR3 is made up of 15 amino acids. This CDR3 is CASSQEDTGTREQFF. The CDR3 DNA sequence: TGCGCCAGCAGCCAAGAAGATACGGGGACGCGGGAGCAGTTCTTC.

V gene TRBV28 combines with J gene TRBJ1-4, with 7 positions matching TRBD1. Germline CDR1 is MDHEN and CDR2 is SYDVKM. The CDR3 sequence is 15 residues long. V was clipped by 5 bases and J by 8 bases; unmatched bases: 11. The CDR3 DNA reads as TGTGCCAGCAGTCCTCCACAGGGGAACTCCGAAAAACTGTTTTTT. Protein: CASSPPQGNSEKLFF.

This chain joins TRBV19 and TRBJ2-2, with D maybe TRBD2 (5 bases). There are 14 residues in the CDR3. The germline gives CDR1 LNHDA, CDR2 SQIVND (reference sequence). V was cut by 6 bases and J by 1 base, with 9 bases left in between. As DNA, the CDR3 is TGTGCCAGTAGGAGGACTGTGAACACCGGGGAGCTGTTTTTT. Residues: CASRRTVNTGELFF. Drawing the rest from reference TRBV19 and TRBJ2-2, the complete variable domain is DGGITQSPKYLFRKEGQNVTLSCEQNLNHDAMYWYRQDPGQGLRLIYYSQIVNDFQKGDIAEGYSVSREKKESFPLTVTSAQKNPTAFYLCASRRTVNTGELFFGEGSRLTVL.

V gene TRBV7-8 combines with J gene TRBJ2-6; TRBD1 might be the D (6 bases). The CDR3 spans 17 residues. The V end lost 1 base, the J end lost 1 base, and 11 bases lay between the germline ends. CDR1 and CDR2 from the germline V gene are SGHVS and FQNEAQ. The CDR3 sequence: CASSLVRGWSGANVLTF. The CDR3 nucleotides read TGTGCCAGCAGCTTAGTAAGGGGGTGGTCTGGGGCCAACGTCCTGACTTTC. Complete variable domain (other parts from reference TRBV7-8 and TRBJ2-6): GAGVSQSPRYKVAKRGQDVALRCDPISGHVSLFWYQQALGQGPEFLTYFQNEAQLDKSGLPSDRFFAERPEGSVSTLKIQRTQQEDSAVYLCASSLVRGWSGANVLTFGAGSRLTVL.

J is TRBJ2-3 and V is TRBV6-1; D remains ambiguous. Looked up from germline, CDR1 is MNHNS and CDR2 is SASEGT. Trimming removed 5 bases at V and 1 base at J, with 13 bases between. CDR3 size: 15 residues. The CDR3 DNA reads as TGTGCCAGCAGTTCCCTCGCGATAGGCACAGATACGCAGTATTTT. Its protein product is CASSSLAIGTDTQYF.

This chain connects TRBV29-1 to TRBJ2-1, with 9 bases matching TRBD1. The CDR3 has 14 residues. V shed 5 bases and J 9 bases; nucleotides not matched to a gene: 11. Per germline, CDR1 SQVTM and CDR2 ANQGSEA. The CDR3 DNA follows: TGCAGCGTTCAACAGGGGGCAAGAAGTAGTGAGCAGTTCTTC. As protein: CSVQQGARSSEQFF.

The V gene is TRBV10-3, the J gene TRBJ1-1; D possibly corresponds to TRBD1 (5 bases). The CDR3 extends over 13 amino acids. CDR1 is ENHRY, CDR2 SYGVKD, per germline. With 6 bases removed from V and 4 bases from J, the gap between germline ends came to 12 bases. CDR3 coding DNA: TGTGCCATCAGGCAGGGCCCAAGCACTGAAGCTTTCTTT. It specifies CAIRQGPSTEAFF.

This sequence joins TRBV9 and TRBJ1-1; D gene unclear. Trimming took 0 bases from V and 0 from J, leaving 9 bases between them. The CDR3 consists of 15 residues. Germline CDR1 is SGDLS and CDR2 is YYNGEE. This CDR3 is CASSVAGQLNTEAFF. Written as DNA, the CDR3 is TGTGCCAGCAGCGTAGCTGGGCAGCTGAACACTGAAGCTTTCTTT.

The chain's CDR3 is CASTLQRGTNTGELFF. The CDR3 coding sequence is TGTGCCAGCACACTCCAGAGAGGGACGAACACCGGGGAGCTGTTTTTT. The chain joins TRBV27 to TRBJ2-2; possibly TRBD2 for D (5 bases). The length of the CDR3 is 16 residues. V dropped 7 bases and J dropped 0 bases, with 15 bases sitting between them. CDR1 and CDR2 from the germline V gene are MNHEY and SMNVEV (reference sequence).

The V call is TRBV29-1, the J call TRBJ2-7; TRBD2 matches at 9 bases. V lost 6 bases and J lost 4; bases outside the gene matches: 7. Germline V gene lookup returns CDR1 SQVTM and CDR2 ANQGSEA. The CDR3 runs 13 residues. The CDR3 region has the DNA TGCAGCGTGATAGCGGGAGTCAAGTACGAGCAGTACTTC. Its translation is CSVIAGVKYEQYF.

The gene calls are TRBV6-5 and TRBJ2-5; TRBD2 matches at 10 bases. Germline values: CDR1 MNHEY, CDR2 SVGAGI. This CDR3 region has 16 residues. V lost 0 bases, J lost 3 bases, and 4 bases stayed unmatched. CDR3 sequence reads: CASSYSITSGEETQYF. DNA for the CDR3: TGTGCCAGCAGTTACTCGATCACTAGCGGGGAAGAGACCCAGTACTTC.

This sequence joins TRBV29-1 and TRBJ2-3; no definite D call. Trimming removed 3 bases at V and 1 base at J, with 11 bases between. The CDR3 has 14 residues. Germline V gene sequence: CDR1 SQVTM, CDR2 ANQGSEA. The CDR3 spells CSVEERIRTDTQYF. CDR3 sequence (DNA): TGCAGCGTTGAGGAACGTATCCGCACAGATACGCAGTATTTT.

This chain uses TRBV7-8 with TRBJ2-1; TRBD1 matches 9 bases. The CDR3 is 19 residues long. The V segment lost 2 bases and the J segment 3 bases; nucleotides outside the gene matches: 14. CDR1 is SGHVS, CDR2 FQNEAQ, per germline. CDR3 loop: CASSLRWDRANTNYNEQFF. The CDR3 DNA follows: TGTGCCAGCAGCTTACGATGGGACAGGGCTAACACGAACTACAATGAGCAGTTCTTC.

This chain links TRBV29-1 with TRBJ1-2, with 8 bases that match TRBD1. From germline, CDR1 is SQVTM and CDR2 ANQGSEA. The CDR3 is 19 amino acids. Trimming took 3 bases from V and 8 from J; bases not matched to a gene: 26. CDR3 loop: CSVDSEAMGQAPLAFGYTF. In DNA, the CDR3 is TGCAGCGTTGACAGTGAGGCTATGGGACAGGCTCCTCTCGCTTTCGGCTACACCTTC.

The genes are TRBV7-6 and TRBJ2-5, with D possibly TRBD2 on 6 matching bases. Germline values: CDR1 SGHVS, CDR2 FNYEAQ. The CDR3 spans 15 residues. The V and J ends lost 4 bases and 5 bases respectively, with 17 bases between them. The CDR3 nucleotides are TGTGCCAGCAGCTCCACGGGGGAGAGGAGGGAGACCCAGTACTTC. Translated: CASSSTGERRETQYF.

V usage is TRBV10-1 and J usage is TRBJ2-2, with D hard to call. Germline V CDR1 and CDR2: WNHNN, SYGVQD (reference sequence). The CDR3 sequence is 13 residues long. With 0 bases removed from V and 3 bases from J, the gap between germline ends came to 2 bases. CDR3 amino acids: CASSESDTGELFF. DNA for the CDR3: TGCGCCAGCAGTGAGTCGGACACCGGGGAGCTGTTTTTT.

Written as DNA, the CDR3 is TGTGCCAGCAGCTTGGGAGGTGGAAACACCATATATTTT. Translating it yields CASSLGGGNTIYF. V and J are TRBV5-6 and TRBJ1-3; D remains ambiguous. V was clipped by 0 bases and J by 3 bases, with 4 bases between them. The germline V gene encodes CDR1 SGHDT and CDR2 YYEEEE. CDR3 length: 13 residues.

This chain uses TRBV5-4 with TRBJ1-2, with 8 bases matching TRBD1. The CDR3 spans 11 residues. Germline V gene data show CDR1 as SGHNT and CDR2 as YYREEE (reference sequence). V was pared by 7 bases and J by 4 bases, with 0 bases of the junction left unmatched. In nucleotides, the CDR3 is TGTGCCAGCCAGGGGGCCTATGGCTACACCTTC. Translation gives CASQGAYGYTF.

The chain couples TRBV6-5 to TRBJ1-1; D is ambiguous. Trimming removed 2 bases at V and 1 base at J, with 8 bases between. The CDR3 length is 14 residues. Germline lookup yields CDR1 MNHEY and CDR2 SVGAGI. CDR3 protein: CASSYTDTNTEAFF. The DNA of the CDR3 is TGTGCCAGCAGTTACACTGACACGAACACTGAAGCTTTCTTT.

In its sample, this clone was seen once. The J gene is TRBJ2-5, the V gene TRBV27; no clear D. V was clipped by 5 bases and J by 5 bases, with 9 bases between them. Germline-derived CDR1 and CDR2 are MNHEY and SMNVEV (reference sequence). The CDR3 sequence is 12 residues long. The chain's CDR3 is CASSLVGETQYF. CDR3 coding DNA: TGTGCCAGCAGTCTAGTGGGGGAGACCCAGTACTTC.

The rearrangement links TRBV28 to TRBJ2-6; 7 nucleotides align to TRBD1. The CDR3 has 15 residues. In germline, CDR1 is MDHEN, CDR2 SYDVKM. The junction had 3 bases not matched to a gene; V was cut back by 6 bases and J by 1 base. The CDR3: CASSPQGSGANVLTF. The CDR3 DNA reads TGTGCCAGCAGCCCACAGGGGTCTGGGGCCAACGTCCTGACTTTC.

The chain uses TRBV5-5 and TRBJ2-7; possibly TRBD2 for D (5 bases). V lost 2 bases, J lost 0 bases, and 9 bases lay in between. The CDR3 runs to 14 residues. The germline V gene has CDR1 SGHKS and CDR2 YYEKEE (reference sequence). The CDR3 DNA sequence: TGTGCCAGCAGCTTTGTTGAGGGCTCCTACGAGCAGTACTTC. Its translation is CASSFVEGSYEQYF.

V and J are TRBV5-8 and TRBJ2-4, with a tentative D call TRBD1 (6 bases). The ends were cut back, 2 bases at V and 3 bases at J, with 12 bases in the middle. This CDR3 contains 15 residues. CDR1 and CDR2 (germline): SGHTS, YDEGEE. DNA of the CDR3: TGTGCCAGCAGCTTCCAGGGGATGGTCAAAAACATTCAGTACTTC. It translates to CASSFQGMVKNIQYF.

This chain links TRBV4-3 with TRBJ1-2, with a tentative D call TRBD1 (5 bases). Trimming pared 0 bases from V and 8 bases from J, leaving 16 bases between. Per germline, CDR1 LGHNA and CDR2 YSLEER. The CDR3 sequence is 15 residues long. The CDR3 loop reads CASSQDSQGNGGYTF. The CDR3 DNA sequence: TGCGCCAGCAGCCAAGATAGCCAGGGTAACGGAGGCTACACCTTC.

This clone appeared a single time. The chain carries TRBV2 and TRBJ1-2; D gene uncertain. CDR1 and CDR2 (germline): SNHLY, FYNNEI. This CDR3 is built from 13 residues. Trimming removed 6 bases from V and 4 bases from J, with 12 bases in between. In nucleotides, the CDR3 is TGTGCCAGCAGGGTAGATCCTAGCTATGGCTACACCTTC. It codes for CASRVDPSYGYTF.

This chain links TRBV28 with TRBJ1-4; TRBD1 matches at 8 bases. The CDR3 loop spans 14 amino acids. Germline values: CDR1 MDHEN, CDR2 SYDVKM. With V trimmed by 6 bases and J by 5 bases, 5 bases remained unmatched. The CDR3 nucleotides read TGTGCCAGCAGCGGACAGGGAGGGAATGAAAAACTGTTTTTT. It codes for CASSGQGGNEKLFF.